Below are 13 T cell receptor beta chains sequenced from a single sample in a study of blood T cell repertoires in COVID-19. TCRdb's copy holds only in-frame clones and misses some; the assay was immunoSEQ multiplex PCR. The table includes 200,000 to 250,000 clones, about 88% detected once. Input material: peripheral blood. These receptors were collected from a man aged 45-65 years with COVID-19, enrolled during active disease.

This chain links TRBV30 with TRBJ1-1; D is unresolved. From germline, CDR1 is GTSNPN and CDR2 SVGIG (reference sequence). This CDR3 has 14 amino acids. V gave up 4 bases and J gave up 1 base, with 13 bases separating them. The CDR3 protein is CAWTITEWNTEAFF. The CDR3 DNA follows: TGTGCCTGGACCATAACCGAGTGGAACACTGAAGCTTTCTTT.

The chain has TRBV2 and TRBJ1-4, with D uncertain. Trimming took off 2 bases at V and 4 bases at J, with 11 bases between the two ends. CDR3 size: 15 residues. The germline CDR1 and CDR2 sequences are SNHLY and FYNNEI. The CDR3 loop reads CASSESVQFNEKLFF. The CDR3 DNA follows: TGTGCCAGCAGTGAATCCGTCCAGTTTAATGAAAAACTGTTTTTT.

J is TRBJ2-3 and V is TRBV7-3; 7 positions agree with TRBD2. The junction had 4 bases not matched to a gene; V was cut back by 2 bases and J by 2 bases. Germline values: CDR1 SGHTA, CDR2 FQGTGA. The CDR3 has 15 residues. CDR3 sequence reads: CASSLQRDPTDTQYF. CDR3 nucleotide sequence: TGTGCCAGCAGCTTACAGCGGGACCCCACAGATACGCAGTATTTT.

This clone has only one observation. The chain couples TRBV5-4 to TRBJ1-1; D unresolved. The V end lost 5 bases, the J end lost 6 bases, and 14 bases lay between the germline ends. CDR1 and CDR2 (germline): SGHNT, YYREEE (reference sequence). The CDR3 sequence is 13 residues long. CDR3 region: CASRRGWEAEAFF. Here the CDR3 DNA reads TGTGCCAGCAGGAGAGGTTGGGAGGCTGAAGCTTTCTTT.

The chain links TRBV6-2 or TRBV6-3 to TRBJ1-5, with D perhaps matching TRBD1 (6 bases). This CDR3 has 15 amino acids. Germline CDR1 MNHEY, CDR2 SVGEGT. The ends were cut back, 2 bases at V and 3 bases at J, with 11 bases in the middle. The CDR3 loop reads CASSYMDRDNQPQHF. CDR3 DNA: TGTGCCAGCAGTTACATGGACAGAGACAATCAGCCCCAGCATTTT.

The V call is TRBV20-1, the J call TRBJ2-4, with D unclear. Trimming shortened V by 3 bases and J by 8 bases, and 14 bases separated the two germline ends. Germline V gene lookup returns CDR1 DFQATT and CDR2 SNEGSKA (reference sequence). The CDR3 is 13 amino acids. DNA for the CDR3: TGCAGTGCTAGTATAGTTATAGCAGACATTCAGTACTTC. The encoded protein is CSASIVIADIQYF.

The chain carries TRBV6-2 or TRBV6-3 and TRBJ2-7; 8 bases match TRBD1. Losses at the gene ends were 4 bases for V and 7 bases for J; bases not matched to a gene: 6. Germline assignment: CDR1 MNHEY and CDR2 SVGEGT. The CDR3 runs 13 residues. Written as DNA, the CDR3 is TGTGCCAGCAGTTTGACAGGGGATCGGGAGCAGTACTTC. Protein: CASSLTGDREQYF.

The genes are TRBV5-1 and TRBJ2-1, with TRBD2 identical over 10 bases. Germline CDR1 and CDR2: SGHRS and YFSETQ. J was trimmed by 10 bases and V by 2 bases; bases with no gene match: 9. This CDR3 is 15 amino acids long. This chain's CDR3 is CASSFESGRGIEQFF. As DNA, the CDR3 is TGCGCCAGCAGCTTTGAAAGCGGGAGGGGAATCGAGCAGTTCTTC.

A single count supports this clone. The V gene is TRBV27, the J gene TRBJ2-1; 7 bases match TRBD2. Germline CDR1 and CDR2: MNHEY and SMNVEV (reference sequence). The CDR3 extends over 12 amino acids. J gave up 10 bases and V 6 bases, and 6 bases lay outside the gene matches. CDR3 in DNA: TGTGCCAGCAGCCGGGAGGTCGGGGAGCAGTTCTTC. This encodes CASSREVGEQFF.

This rearrangement joins TRBV24-1 to TRBJ2-3, with a possible D match to TRBD2 (6 bases). V lost 5 bases to trimming and J lost 0 bases, with 8 bases between them. This CDR3 has 14 residues. Germline assignment: CDR1 KGHDR and CDR2 SFDVKD. As DNA, the CDR3 is TGTGCCACCAGTGTCCGGGGGAGCACAGATACGCAGTATTTT. It encodes CATSVRGSTDTQYF.

This sequence joins TRBV5-4 and TRBJ2-1; D possibly corresponds to TRBD2 (6 bases). The germline CDR1 and CDR2 sequences are SGHNT and YYREEE (reference sequence). The CDR3 is 14 residues long. V was pared by 3 bases and J by 4 bases, with 11 bases between. The CDR3 protein is CASSSGAEYNEQFF. For the CDR3, the DNA is TGTGCCAGCAGCTCGGGAGCGGAATACAATGAGCAGTTCTTC.

This chain uses TRBV6-5 with TRBJ2-7, with TRBD1 as a possible D gene (6 bases). Trimming took 5 bases from V and 6 from J, leaving 14 bases between them. This CDR3 is built from 13 residues. Germline V lookup: CDR1 MNHEY, CDR2 SVGAGI. The CDR3 loop reads CASSPPQGREQYF. In DNA form, the CDR3 reads TGTGCCAGCAGTCCCCCTCAGGGGCGCGAGCAGTACTTC.

This sequence joins TRBV6-5 and TRBJ2-1, with 10 bases fitting TRBD1. The CDR3 has 14 amino acids. The V segment lost 2 bases and the J segment 8 bases; nucleotides outside the gene matches: 3. Germline V gene data show CDR1 as MNHEY and CDR2 as SVGAGI. The CDR3 nucleotides are TGTGCCAGCAGTTACGACAGGGGGCAGGATGAGCAGTTCTTC. Its protein product is CASSYDRGQDEQFF.